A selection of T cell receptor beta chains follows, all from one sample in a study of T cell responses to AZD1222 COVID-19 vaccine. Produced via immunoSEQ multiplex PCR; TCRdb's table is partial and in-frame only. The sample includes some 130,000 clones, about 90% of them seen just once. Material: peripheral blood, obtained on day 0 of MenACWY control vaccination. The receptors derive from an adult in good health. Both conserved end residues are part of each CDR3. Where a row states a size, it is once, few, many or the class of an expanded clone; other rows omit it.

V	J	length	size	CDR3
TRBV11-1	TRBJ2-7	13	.	CASSWGLDYEQYF
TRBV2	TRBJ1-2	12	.	CASRETGYGYTF
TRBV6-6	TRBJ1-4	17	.	CASSQSRDIATNEKLFF
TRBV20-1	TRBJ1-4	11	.	CSANSNEKLFF
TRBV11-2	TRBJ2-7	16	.	CASSPGLAGTLYEQYF
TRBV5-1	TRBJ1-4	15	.	CASSLEGRASEKLFF
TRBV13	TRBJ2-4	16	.	CASSLERGVAKNIQYF
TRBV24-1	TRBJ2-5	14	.	CATSPREAQETQYF
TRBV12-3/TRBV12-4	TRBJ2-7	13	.	CASSRRDRDEQYF
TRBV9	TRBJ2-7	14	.	CASSVQGTEREQYF
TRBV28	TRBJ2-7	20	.	CASVSVLRIADELHSYEQYF
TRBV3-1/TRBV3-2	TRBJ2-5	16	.	CASSQGDMQYQETQYF
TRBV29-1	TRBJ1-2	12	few	CSVAQSNYGYTF
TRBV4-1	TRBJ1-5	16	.	CASSHWTGSMNQPQHF
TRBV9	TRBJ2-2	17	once	CASSVDFWQLNTGELFF
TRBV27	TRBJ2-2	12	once	CASSPRGGELFF
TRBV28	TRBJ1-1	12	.	CASSPGFPGAFF
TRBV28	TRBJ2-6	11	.	CASSLSNVLTF
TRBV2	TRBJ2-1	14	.	CASTRTSGDNEQFF
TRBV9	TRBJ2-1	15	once	CASSVGTSVYNEQFF
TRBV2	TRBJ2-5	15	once	CASSDLAGLRETQYF
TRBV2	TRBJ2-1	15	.	CASTVQQISYNEQFF
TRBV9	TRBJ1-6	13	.	CASSTRDSSPLHF
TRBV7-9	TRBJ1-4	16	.	CASSLGTGADNEKLFF
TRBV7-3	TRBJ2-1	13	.	CASSLSGSGEQFF
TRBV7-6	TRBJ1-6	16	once	CASSSGLSSYNSPLHF
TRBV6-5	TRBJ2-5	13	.	CASRGGVGETQYF
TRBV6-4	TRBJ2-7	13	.	CASSELAGSEQYF
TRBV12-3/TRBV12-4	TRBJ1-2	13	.	CASSLTGNYGYTF
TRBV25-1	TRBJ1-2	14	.	CASSVFRDNYGYTF
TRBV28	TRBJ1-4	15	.	CASSKAGATNEKLFF
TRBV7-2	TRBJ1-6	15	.	CASSFRGVGNSPLHF
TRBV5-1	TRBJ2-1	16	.	CASSLAVTSRANEQFF
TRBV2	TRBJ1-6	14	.	CATSRGTGNSPLHF
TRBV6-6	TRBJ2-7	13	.	CASSYSGWSEQYF
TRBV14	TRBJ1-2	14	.	CASSQTGINYGYTF
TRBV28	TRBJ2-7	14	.	CASRSGTPPYEQYF
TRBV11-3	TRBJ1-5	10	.	CGGSNQPQHF
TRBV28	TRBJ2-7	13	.	CATQTGLTYEQYF
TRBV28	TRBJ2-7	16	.	CASSPTRAKSSYEQYF
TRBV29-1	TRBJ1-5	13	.	CSAQTDLNQPQHF